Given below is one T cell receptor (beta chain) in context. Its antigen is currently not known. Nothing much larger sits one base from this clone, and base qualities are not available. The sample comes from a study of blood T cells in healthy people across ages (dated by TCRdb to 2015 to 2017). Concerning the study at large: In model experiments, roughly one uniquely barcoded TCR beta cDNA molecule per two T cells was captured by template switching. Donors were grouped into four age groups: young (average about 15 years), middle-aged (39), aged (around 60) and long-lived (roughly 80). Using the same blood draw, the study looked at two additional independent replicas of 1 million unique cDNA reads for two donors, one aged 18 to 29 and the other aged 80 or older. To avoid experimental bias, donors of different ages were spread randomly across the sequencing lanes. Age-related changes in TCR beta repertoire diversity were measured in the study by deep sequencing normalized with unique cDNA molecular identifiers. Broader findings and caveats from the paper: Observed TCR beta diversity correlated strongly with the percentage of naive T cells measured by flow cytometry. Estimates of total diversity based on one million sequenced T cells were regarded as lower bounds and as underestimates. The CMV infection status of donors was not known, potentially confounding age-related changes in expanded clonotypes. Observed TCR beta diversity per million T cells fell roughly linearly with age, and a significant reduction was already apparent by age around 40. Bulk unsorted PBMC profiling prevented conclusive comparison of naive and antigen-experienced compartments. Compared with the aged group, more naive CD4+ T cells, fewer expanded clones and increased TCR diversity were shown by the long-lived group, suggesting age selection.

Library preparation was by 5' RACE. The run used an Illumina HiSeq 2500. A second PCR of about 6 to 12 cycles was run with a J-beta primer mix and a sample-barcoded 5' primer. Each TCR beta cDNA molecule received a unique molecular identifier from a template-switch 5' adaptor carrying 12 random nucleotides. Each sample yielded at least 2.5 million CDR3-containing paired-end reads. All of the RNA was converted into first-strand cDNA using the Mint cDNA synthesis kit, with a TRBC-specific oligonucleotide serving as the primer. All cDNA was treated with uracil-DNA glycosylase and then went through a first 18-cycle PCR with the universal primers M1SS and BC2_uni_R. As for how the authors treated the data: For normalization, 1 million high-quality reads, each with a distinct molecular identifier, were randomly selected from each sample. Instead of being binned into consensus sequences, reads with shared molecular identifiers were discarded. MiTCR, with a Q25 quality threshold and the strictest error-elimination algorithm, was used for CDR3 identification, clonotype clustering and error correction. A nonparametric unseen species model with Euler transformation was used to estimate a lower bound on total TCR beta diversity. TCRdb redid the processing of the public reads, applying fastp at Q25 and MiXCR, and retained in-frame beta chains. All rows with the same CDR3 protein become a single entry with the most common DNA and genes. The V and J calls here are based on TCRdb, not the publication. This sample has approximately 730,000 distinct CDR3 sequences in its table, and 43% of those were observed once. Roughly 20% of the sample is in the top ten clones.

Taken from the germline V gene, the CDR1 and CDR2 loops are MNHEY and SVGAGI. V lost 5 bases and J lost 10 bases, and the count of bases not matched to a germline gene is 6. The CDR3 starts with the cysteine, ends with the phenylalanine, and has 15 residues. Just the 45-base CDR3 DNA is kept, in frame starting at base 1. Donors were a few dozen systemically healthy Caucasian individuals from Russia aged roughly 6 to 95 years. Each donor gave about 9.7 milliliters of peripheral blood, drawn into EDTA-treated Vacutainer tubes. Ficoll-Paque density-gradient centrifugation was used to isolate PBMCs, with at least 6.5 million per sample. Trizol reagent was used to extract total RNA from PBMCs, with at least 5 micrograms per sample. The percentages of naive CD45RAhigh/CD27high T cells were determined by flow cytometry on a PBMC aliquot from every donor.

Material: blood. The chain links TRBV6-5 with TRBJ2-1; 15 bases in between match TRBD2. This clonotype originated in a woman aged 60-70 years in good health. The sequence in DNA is TGTGCCAGCAGTCAAGGACTAGCGGGGGGGCGGGAGCAGTTCTTC. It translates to CASSQGLAGGREQFF.